This entry features one T cell receptor (beta chain) sequence. Its antigen is still unknown. The data derive from a study of early stage breast cancer tumors. Study results and limitations: Tumors had approximately 2.7-fold higher T cell density than normal breast. Chain pairing and CD4, CD8 or FOXP3 expression were not captured.

The CDR3 length is 14 residues. Germline CDR1 and CDR2: KGHSH and LQKENI. With 3 bases removed from V and 2 bases from J, the gap between germline ends came to 8 bases. This table comes from immunoSEQ multiplex PCR, and its TCRdb copy is limited to in-frame clones, with some not included. The table records about 51,000 clones, more than 70% of them present only once. The source is a person in their 40s with breast cancer. The specimen was blood. V is TRBV18 and J is TRBJ1-5; no firm D call. The CDR3 is CASSPETGNQPQHF. DNA of the CDR3: TGTGCCAGCTCACCGGAAACAGGCAATCAGCCCCAGCATTTT. The full variable domain, in which reference TRBV18 and TRBJ1-5 provide the parts outside the CDR3, is NAGVMQNPRHLVRRRGQEARLRCSPMKGHSHVYWYRQLPEEGLKFMVYLQKENIIDESGMPKERFSAEFPKEGPSILRIQQVVRGDSAAYFCASSPETGNQPQHFGDGTRLSIL.